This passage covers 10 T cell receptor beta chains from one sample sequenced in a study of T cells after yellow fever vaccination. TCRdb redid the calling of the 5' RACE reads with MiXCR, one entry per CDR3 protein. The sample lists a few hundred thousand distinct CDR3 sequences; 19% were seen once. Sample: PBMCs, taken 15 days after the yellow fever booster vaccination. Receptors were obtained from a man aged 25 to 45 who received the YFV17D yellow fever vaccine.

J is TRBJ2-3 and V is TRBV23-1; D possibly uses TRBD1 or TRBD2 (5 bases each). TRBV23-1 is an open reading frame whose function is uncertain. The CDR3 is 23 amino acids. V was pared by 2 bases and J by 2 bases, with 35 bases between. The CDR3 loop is CASSQTSGPAIDAQPQSTDTQYF. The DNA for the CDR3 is TGCGCCAGCAGTCAAACCTCGGGACCGGCAATCGACGCGCAGCCTCAATCCACAGATACGCAGTATTTT.

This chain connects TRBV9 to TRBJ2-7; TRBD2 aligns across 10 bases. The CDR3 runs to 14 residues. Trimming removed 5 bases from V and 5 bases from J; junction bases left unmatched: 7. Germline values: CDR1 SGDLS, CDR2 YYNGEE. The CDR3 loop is CASSPSGRIDEQYF. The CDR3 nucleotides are TGTGCCAGCAGTCCTAGCGGGAGAATCGACGAGCAGTACTTC.

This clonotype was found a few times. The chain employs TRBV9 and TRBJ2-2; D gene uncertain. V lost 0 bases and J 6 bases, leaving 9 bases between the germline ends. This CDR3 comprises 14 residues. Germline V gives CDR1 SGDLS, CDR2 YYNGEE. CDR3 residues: CASSVDLVAGELFF. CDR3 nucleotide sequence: TGTGCCAGCAGCGTAGATCTAGTGGCCGGGGAGCTGTTTTTT.

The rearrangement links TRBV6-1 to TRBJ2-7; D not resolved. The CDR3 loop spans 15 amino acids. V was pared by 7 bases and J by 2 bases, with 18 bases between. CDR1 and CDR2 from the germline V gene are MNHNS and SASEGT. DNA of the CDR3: TGTGCCAGCACCCAAGACTCAGGACCTACCTACGAGCAGTACTTC. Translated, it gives CASTQDSGPTYEQYF.

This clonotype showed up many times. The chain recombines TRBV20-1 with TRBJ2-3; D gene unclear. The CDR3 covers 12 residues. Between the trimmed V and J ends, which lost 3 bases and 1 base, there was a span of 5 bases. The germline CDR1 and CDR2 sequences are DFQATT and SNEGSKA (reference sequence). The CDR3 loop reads CSARDGTDTQYF. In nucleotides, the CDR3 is TGCAGTGCTAGGGACGGCACAGATACGCAGTATTTT.

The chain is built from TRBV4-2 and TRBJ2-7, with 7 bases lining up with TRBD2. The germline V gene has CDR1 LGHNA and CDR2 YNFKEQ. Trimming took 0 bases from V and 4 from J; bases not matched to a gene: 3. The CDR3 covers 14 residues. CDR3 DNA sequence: TGTGCCAGCAGCCAAGAGACTAGCTGGTACGAGCAGTACTTC. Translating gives CASSQETSWYEQYF.

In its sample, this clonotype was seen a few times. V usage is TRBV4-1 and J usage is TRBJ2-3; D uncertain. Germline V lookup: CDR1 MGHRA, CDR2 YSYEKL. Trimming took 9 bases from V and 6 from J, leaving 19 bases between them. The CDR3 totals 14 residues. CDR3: CASAVVTTGDTQYF. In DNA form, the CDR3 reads TGCGCCAGTGCGGTTGTAACGACGGGTGATACGCAGTATTTT.

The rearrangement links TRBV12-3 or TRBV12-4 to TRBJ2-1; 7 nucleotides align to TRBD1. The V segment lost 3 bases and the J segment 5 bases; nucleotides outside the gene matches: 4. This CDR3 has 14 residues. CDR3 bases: TGTGCCAGCAGTTTTGGGACAGCTAACAATGAGCAGTTCTTC. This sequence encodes CASSFGTANNEQFF.

CDR3 DNA sequence: TGTGCCAGCAGCCGGGACTTCCTCTACGAGCAGTACTTC. This translates into CASSRDFLYEQYF. The V and J genes are TRBV3-1 and TRBJ2-7; a possible D gene is TRBD2 (6 bases). Trimming removed 4 bases at V and 3 bases at J, with 10 bases between. This CDR3 is built from 13 residues. Germline V gives CDR1 LGHDT, CDR2 YNNKEL (reference sequence).

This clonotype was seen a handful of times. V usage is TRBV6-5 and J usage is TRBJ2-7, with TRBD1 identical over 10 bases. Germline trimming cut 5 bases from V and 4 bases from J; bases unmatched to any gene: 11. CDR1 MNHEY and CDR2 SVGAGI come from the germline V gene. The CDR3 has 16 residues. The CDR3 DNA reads TGTGCCAGCAGTACTCCGGGACAGGGGAGTCGTTACGAGCAGTACTTC. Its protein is CASSTPGQGSRYEQYF.